This T cell receptor beta chain was observed in a study of post-analysis software for immune sequencing data. About the study: The study covered relapsing-remitting, secondary progressive and progressive-relapsing courses of multiple sclerosis. Findings and caveats of the study: Patients showed TRBV5-6, TRBV5-1 and TRBV20-1 among roughly 5 TRBV segments more frequent than in controls. Controls' normalized Chao1 diversity significantly exceeded that of multiple sclerosis patients. With F measure, samples from one preparation batch clustered together strongly.

Unique molecular identifiers had been added to the TCR beta cDNA libraries. MiXCR was run by TCRdb on the PCR reads, yielding one entry per CDR3 protein. The profile covers hundreds of thousands of distinct CDR3 sequences, with roughly 27% appearing a single time and around 0.56% taken by the ten largest. The CDR3 consists of 13 residues. CDR1 is MDHEN, CDR2 SYDVKM, per germline. With 2 bases clipped from V and 7 bases from J, the junction kept 1 base outside the gene matches. As concerns this clonotype: Its specificity is not known.

The receptor comes from a girl aged 5 to 17 with multiple sclerosis. V and J are TRBV28 and TRBJ2-1, with TRBD2 matching over 8 bases. Source material: blood. CDR3: CASSLQRGNEQFF. The DNA of the CDR3 is TGTGCCAGCAGTTTACAGCGGGGGAATGAGCAGTTCTTC.